This T cell receptor (beta chain) was obtained from a study of graft-versus-host responses after intestinal transplantation. The overall study: Transplants were multivisceral, liver-intestinal, or isolated intestinal. Findings of the study overall: Early post-transplant HvG declines were associated with peak circulating GvH clone levels. GvH clones turned up in recipient marrow; some had shown up first in ileum or blood.

In germline, CDR1 is MDHEN, CDR2 SYDVKM. This CDR3 is 16 amino acids long. V gave up 7 bases and J gave up 1 base; unmatched junction bases: 9. Concerning this clone: Its cognate antigen is unknown.

Repertoires were generated with immunoSEQ multiplex PCR, while TCRdb's copy carries only in-frame clones and drops some. The sample holds 85,000 to 100,000 clones; approximately 90% are singletons and the top ten take approximately 0.3%. The sequence came from a human donor who was the organ donor for an intestinal transplant. The chain couples TRBV28 to TRBJ2-1, with 8 bases fitting TRBD1. The sample consisted of unstimulated CD4+ T cells sorted from spleen or lymph node cells, taken before transplant. In DNA, the CDR3 is TGTGCCAGCACCCCCTTTACAGGGGGATCCTACAATGAGCAGTTCTTC. It codes for CASTPFTGGSYNEQFF. Using reference TRBV28 and TRBJ2-1 for the parts outside the CDR3, the full variable domain is DVKVTQSSRYLVKRTGEKVFLECVQDMDHENMFWYRQDPGLGLRLIYFSYDVKMKEKGDIPEGYSVSREKKERFSLILESASTNQTSMYLCASTPFTGGSYNEQFFGPGTRLTVL.